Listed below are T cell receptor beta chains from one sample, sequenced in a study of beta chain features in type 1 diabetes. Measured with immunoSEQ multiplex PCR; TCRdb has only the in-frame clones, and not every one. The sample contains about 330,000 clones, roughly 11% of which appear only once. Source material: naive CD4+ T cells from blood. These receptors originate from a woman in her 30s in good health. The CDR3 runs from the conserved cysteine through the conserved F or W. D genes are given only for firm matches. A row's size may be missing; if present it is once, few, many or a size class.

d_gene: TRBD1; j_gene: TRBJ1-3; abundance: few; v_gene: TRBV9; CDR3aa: CASSGRDRVGNTIYF; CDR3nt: TGTGCCAGCAGCGGCCGGGACAGGGTCGGAAACACCATATATTTT
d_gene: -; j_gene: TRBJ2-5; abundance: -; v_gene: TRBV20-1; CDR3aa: CSGLQETQYF; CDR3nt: TGTAGCGGATTACAAGAGACCCAGTACTTC
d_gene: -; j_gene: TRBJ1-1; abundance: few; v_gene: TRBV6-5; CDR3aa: CASSDSMEAEAFF; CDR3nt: TGTGCCAGCAGTGACTCAATGGAGGCTGAAGCTTTCTTT
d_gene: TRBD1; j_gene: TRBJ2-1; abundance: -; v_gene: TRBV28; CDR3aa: CASSLGTGRRNEQFF; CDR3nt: TGTGCCAGCAGTTTAGGGACAGGGAGGCGCAATGAGCAGTTCTTC
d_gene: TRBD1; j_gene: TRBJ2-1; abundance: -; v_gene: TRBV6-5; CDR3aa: CASSSGTGVSNEQFF; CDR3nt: TGTGCCAGCAGTTCCGGGACAGGGGTGTCAAATGAGCAGTTCTTC
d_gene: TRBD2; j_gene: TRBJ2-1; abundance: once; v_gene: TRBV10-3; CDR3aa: CATHTSGRTYNEQFF; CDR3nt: TGTGCCACACATACTAGCGGGAGGACCTACAATGAGCAGTTCTTC
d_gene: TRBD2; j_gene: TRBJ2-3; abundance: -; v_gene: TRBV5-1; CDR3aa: CASSGTSGSLGDTQYF; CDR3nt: TGCGCCAGCAGCGGTACTAGCGGGAGCCTGGGAGATACGCAGTATTTT
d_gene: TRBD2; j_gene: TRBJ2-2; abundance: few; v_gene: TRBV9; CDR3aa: CASSVEGRQRENTGELFF; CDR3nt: TGTGCCAGCAGCGTAGAAGGGAGACAGCGGGAGAACACCGGGGAGCTGTTTTTT
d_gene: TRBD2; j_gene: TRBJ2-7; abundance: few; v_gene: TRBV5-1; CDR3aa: CASSLGDYGTYEQYF; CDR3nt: TGCGCCAGCAGCTTGGGGGACTACGGGACCTACGAGCAGTACTTC
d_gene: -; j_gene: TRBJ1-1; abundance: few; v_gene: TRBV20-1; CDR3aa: CSASEYTEAFF; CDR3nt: TGCAGTGCCTCGGAGTACACTGAAGCTTTCTTT
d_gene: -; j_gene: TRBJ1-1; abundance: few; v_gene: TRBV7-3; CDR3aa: CASSLEENTEAFF; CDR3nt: TGTGCCAGCAGCTTAGAGGAAAACACTGAAGCTTTCTTT
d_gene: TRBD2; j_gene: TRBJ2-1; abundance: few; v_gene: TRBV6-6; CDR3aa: CASSYSWRGVGEQFF; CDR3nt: TGTGCCAGCAGTTACAGCTGGCGGGGGGTCGGTGAGCAGTTCTTC
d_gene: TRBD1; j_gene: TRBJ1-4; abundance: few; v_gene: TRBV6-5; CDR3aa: CASRTDRGNEKLFF; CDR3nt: TGTGCCAGCAGGACGGACAGGGGGAATGAAAAACTGTTTTTT
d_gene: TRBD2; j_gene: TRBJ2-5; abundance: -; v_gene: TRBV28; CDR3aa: CASSLFPVRLAVLTQYF; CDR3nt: TGTGCCAGCAGTTTATTTCCCGTTCGGCTAGCGGTTCTGACCCAGTACTTC
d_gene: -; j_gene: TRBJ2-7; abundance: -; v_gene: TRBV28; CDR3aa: CASSHQGARYEQYF; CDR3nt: TGTGCCAGCAGTCACCAAGGGGCACGGTACGAGCAGTACTTC
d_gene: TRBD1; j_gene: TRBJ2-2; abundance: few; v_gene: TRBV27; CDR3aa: CATTEDRGTGELFF; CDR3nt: TGTGCCACCACGGAGGACAGGGGCACCGGGGAGCTGTTTTTT
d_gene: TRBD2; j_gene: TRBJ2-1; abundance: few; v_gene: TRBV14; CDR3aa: CASSHQGAGGDEQFF; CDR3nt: TGTGCCAGCAGCCATCAGGGAGCGGGAGGTGATGAGCAGTTCTTC
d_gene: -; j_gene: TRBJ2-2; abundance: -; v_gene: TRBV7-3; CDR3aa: CASRSATGELFF; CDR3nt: TGTGCCAGCAGATCTGCGACCGGGGAGCTGTTTTTT
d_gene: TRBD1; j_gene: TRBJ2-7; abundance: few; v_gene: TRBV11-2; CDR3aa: CASSFLTGDEQYF; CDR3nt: TGTGCCAGCAGCTTCCTGACAGGGGACGAGCAGTACTTC
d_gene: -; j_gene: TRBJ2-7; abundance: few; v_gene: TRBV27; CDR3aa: CASPRYEQYF; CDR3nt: TGTGCCAGCCCCCGCTACGAGCAGTACTTC
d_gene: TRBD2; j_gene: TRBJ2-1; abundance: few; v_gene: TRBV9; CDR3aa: CASSPPPGTSGSDEQFF; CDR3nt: TGTGCCAGCAGCCCCCCACCGGGGACTAGCGGGAGTGATGAGCAGTTCTTC
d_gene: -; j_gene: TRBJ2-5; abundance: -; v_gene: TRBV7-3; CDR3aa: CASSPGSGQETQYF; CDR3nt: TGTGCCAGCAGCCCTGGCTCGGGCCAAGAGACCCAGTACTTC
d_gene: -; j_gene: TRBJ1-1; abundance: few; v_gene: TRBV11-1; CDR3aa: CASSFTTNTEAFF; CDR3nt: TGTGCCAGCAGCTTTACTACCAACACTGAAGCTTTCTTT
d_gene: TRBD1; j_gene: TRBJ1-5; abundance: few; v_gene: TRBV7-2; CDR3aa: CASSLLTGDQPQHF; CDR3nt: TGTGCCAGCAGCTTATTGACAGGGGATCAGCCCCAGCATTTT
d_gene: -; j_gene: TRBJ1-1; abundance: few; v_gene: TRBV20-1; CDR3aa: CSAQGSTEAFF; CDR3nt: TGCAGTGCTCAGGGGAGCACTGAAGCTTTCTTT
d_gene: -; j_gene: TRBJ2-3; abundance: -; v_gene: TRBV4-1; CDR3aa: CASSPITRGSTDTQYF; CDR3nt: TGCGCCAGCAGCCCCATAACCCGGGGAAGCACAGATACGCAGTATTTT
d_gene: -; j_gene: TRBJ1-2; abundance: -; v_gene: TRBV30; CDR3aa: CAWSTLGGTGYTF; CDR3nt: TGTGCCTGGAGTACACTGGGGGGAACTGGCTACACCTTC
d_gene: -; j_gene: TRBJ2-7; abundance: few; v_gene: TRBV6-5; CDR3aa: CASRKGGDSYEQYF; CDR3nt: TGTGCCAGCCGAAAAGGGGGGGACTCCTACGAGCAGTACTTC
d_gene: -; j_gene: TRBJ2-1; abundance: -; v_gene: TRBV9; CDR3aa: CASSVPTSNEQFF; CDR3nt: TGTGCCAGCAGCGTCCCGACTAGCAATGAGCAGTTCTTC
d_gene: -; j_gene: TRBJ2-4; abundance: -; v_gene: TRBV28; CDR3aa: CASRSGGIAKNIQYF; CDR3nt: TGTGCCAGCAGATCGGGCGGGATAGCCAAAAACATTCAGTACTTC
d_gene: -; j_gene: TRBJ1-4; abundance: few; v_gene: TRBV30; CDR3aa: CAWSVGGSEKLFF; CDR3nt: TGTGCCTGGAGTGTGGGAGGATCTGAAAAACTGTTTTTT
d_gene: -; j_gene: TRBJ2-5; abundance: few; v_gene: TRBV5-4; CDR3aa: CASSLTGGQETQYF; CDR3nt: TGTGCCAGCAGCTTGACAGGAGGGCAGGAGACCCAGTACTTC
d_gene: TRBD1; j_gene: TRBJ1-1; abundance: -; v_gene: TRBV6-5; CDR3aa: CASSLQGSSTEAFF; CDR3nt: TGTGCCAGCAGTTTACAGGGGTCGAGCACTGAAGCTTTCTTT
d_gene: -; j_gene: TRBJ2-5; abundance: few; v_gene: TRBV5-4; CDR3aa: CASSPRQAQETQYF; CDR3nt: TGTGCCAGCAGCCCGAGACAGGCCCAAGAGACCCAGTACTTC
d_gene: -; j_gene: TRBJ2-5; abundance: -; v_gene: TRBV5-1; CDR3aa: CASSLGSSQETQYF; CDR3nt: TGCGCCAGCAGCTTGGGTAGCAGCCAAGAGACCCAGTACTTC
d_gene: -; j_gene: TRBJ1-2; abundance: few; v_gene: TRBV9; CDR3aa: CASSVGQNYGYTF; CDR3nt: TGTGCCAGCAGCGTAGGTCAAAACTATGGCTACACCTTC
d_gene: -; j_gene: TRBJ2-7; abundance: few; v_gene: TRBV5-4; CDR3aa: CASSRTTVPYEQYF; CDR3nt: TGTGCCAGCAGCCGGACGACAGTCCCCTACGAGCAGTACTTC
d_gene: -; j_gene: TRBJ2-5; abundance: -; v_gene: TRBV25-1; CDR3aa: CASQGNPETQYF; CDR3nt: TGTGCCAGCCAGGGGAATCCGGAGACCCAGTACTTC
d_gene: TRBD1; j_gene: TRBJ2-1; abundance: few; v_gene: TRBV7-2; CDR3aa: CASSLEGGDFEQFF; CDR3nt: TGTGCCAGCAGCTTAGAAGGGGGCGATTTTGAGCAGTTCTTC
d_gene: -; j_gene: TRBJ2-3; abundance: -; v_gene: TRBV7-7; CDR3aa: CASSSLGVDTQYF; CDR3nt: TGTGCTAGCAGCTCCCTAGGGGTCGATACGCAGTATTTT
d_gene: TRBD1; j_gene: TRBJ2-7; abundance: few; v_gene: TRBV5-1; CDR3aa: CASSLQGQGTYEQYF; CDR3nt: TGCGCCAGCAGCTTACAGGGACAGGGGACCTACGAGCAGTACTTC
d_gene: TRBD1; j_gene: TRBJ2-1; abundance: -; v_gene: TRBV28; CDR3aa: CASSSGQGGEYNEQFF; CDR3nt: TGTGCCAGCAGTTCGGGACAGGGGGGGGAATACAATGAGCAGTTCTTC
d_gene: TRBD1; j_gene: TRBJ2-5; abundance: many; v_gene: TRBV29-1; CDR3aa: CSGTGRETQYF; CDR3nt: TGCAGCGGGACAGGGAGAGAGACCCAGTACTTC
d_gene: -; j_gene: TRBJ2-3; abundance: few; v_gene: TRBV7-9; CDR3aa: CASSPPLAPDTQYF; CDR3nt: TGTGCCAGCAGCCCCCCCTTAGCCCCAGATACGCAGTATTTT
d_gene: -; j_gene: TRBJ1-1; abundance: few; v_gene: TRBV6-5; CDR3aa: CASSYSDSLMNTEAFF; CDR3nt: TGTGCCAGCAGTTACTCGGACAGTCTAATGAACACTGAAGCTTTCTTT
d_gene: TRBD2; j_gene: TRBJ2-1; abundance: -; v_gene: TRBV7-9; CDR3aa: CASSPRSSGRVSYNEQFF; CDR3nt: TGTGCCAGCAGCCCACGTTCTAGCGGGAGGGTTTCCTACAATGAGCAGTTCTTC